This T cell receptor (beta chain) is from a study of T cells in Graves' hyperthyroidism and ophthalmopathy. The wider study: Blood from the periphery was taken at initial diagnosis, before any treatment.

This clonotype has at least ten counts. V lost 3 bases to trimming and J lost 9 bases; unmatched junction nucleotides: 9. The CDR3 runs to 15 residues. Germline values: CDR1 MGHRA, CDR2 YSYEKL. Investigators excluded patients with uncontrolled infection, other autoimmune disease, pregnancy or lactation. PBMCs were sourced from roughly 9.7 ml fresh peripheral blood. Amplification of TCR beta CDR3 regions used RNA as the template. The primer set for the first-round RT-PCR of the TCR CDR3 was HTBI. A single record per CDR3 protein comes from TCRdb applying MiXCR to the multiplex PCR reads. This sample has hundreds of thousands of distinct CDR3 sequences; about 14% occur once, and the top ten carry less than 15%.

The sequenced sample was blood. The receptor's source is a man aged 18 to 29 with Graves' ophthalmopathy. The chain joins TRBV4-1 to TRBJ2-1; 9 nucleotides align to TRBD2. CDR3 DNA sequence: TGCGCCAGCAGCCATTTGCGGGGGGGCCTGGGTGAGCAGTTCTTC. It codes for CASSHLRGGLGEQFF.